The next 24 T cell receptor beta chains were all read from a single sample in a study of T cell responses to AZD1222 COVID-19 vaccine (dated by TCRdb to about 2021). According to the study, the label for this sample's time point signals: about 28 days (+/-7) after the second vaccine dose. The library was made by the immunoSEQ multiplex PCR assay. The source is immuneACCESS, and TCRdb retained only in-frame sequences with V and J called. Part of the clones is not carried over; for the studies checked, unresolved V genes explain less than half of this, and the remainder is unexplained. The sample table contains 150,000 to 200,000 clones; only one count was recorded for approximately 89% of them. Less than 2% of the sample lies in the top ten. The specimen was peripheral blood, collected 28 days after the second AZD1222 dose. The receptors come from an adult who received the AZD1222 COVID-19 vaccine.

The V gene is TRBV6-5, the J gene TRBJ1-5; 11 bases align to TRBD1. This CDR3 is 15 amino acids long. V was clipped by 5 bases and J by 5 bases; unmatched bases: 5. Germline V gives CDR1 MNHEY, CDR2 SVGAGI. The CDR3, as DNA: TGTGCCAGCAGTAGGGACAGGGGGGGATATCAGCCCCAGCATTTT. It is translated as CASSRDRGGYQPQHF.

The chain has TRBV5-4 and TRBJ2-7; TRBD2 aligns across 7 bases. With 2 bases clipped from V and 7 bases from J, the junction kept 9 bases outside the gene matches. This CDR3 region has 14 residues. Looked up from germline, CDR1 is SGHNT and CDR2 is YYREEE (reference sequence). The CDR3 nucleotides read TGTGCCAGCAGCTTCGTAGGAGCGGGACGAGAGCAGTACTTC. Its protein is CASSFVGAGREQYF.

Regarding this clone: The junction departs from germline at one end; a sequencing error may be responsible. V and J are TRBV6-6 and TRBJ1-2; tentatively, D is TRBD1 (5 bases). CDR1 and CDR2 from the germline V gene are MNHNY and SVGAGI (reference sequence). The CDR3 covers 13 residues. For the CDR3, the DNA is TGTGCCGGCAGGGCAGCACTTAACTATGGCTACACCTTC. Its protein is CAGRAALNYGYTF.

The rearrangement links TRBV5-1 to TRBJ1-6; D is perhaps TRBD1 (6 bases). The CDR3 is 14 residues long. CDR1 and CDR2 from the germline V gene are SGHRS and YFSETQ. Trimming left V 4 bases short and J 14 bases short, with 19 bases between. Here the CDR3 DNA reads TGCGCCAGCAGCCCGGGGACACTCTCGGGGGCCCTCCACTTT. Its translation: CASSPGTLSGALHF.

The CDR3 here is CASSQAGRGEGKLFF. CDR3 DNA: TGCGCCAGCAGCCAAGCGGGCAGGGGCGAAGGAAAACTGTTTTTT. The gene calls are TRBV4-1 and TRBJ1-4, with D possibly being TRBD1 (6 bases). The CDR3 is 15 residues long. Germline CDR1 reads MGHRA; CDR2 reads YSYEKL. Between the trimmed V and J ends, which lost 1 base and 10 bases, there was a span of 16 bases.

V is TRBV5-1 and J is TRBJ1-1, with 7 bases matching TRBD1. CDR3 length: 15 amino acids. The V and J ends lost 0 bases and 2 bases, in that order; junction bases with no gene match: 4. CDR1 is SGHRS and CDR2 is YFSETQ in the germline V gene. This CDR3 reads CASSLDRGLNTEAFF. The CDR3, as DNA: TGCGCCAGCAGCTTGGACAGGGGACTAAACACTGAAGCTTTCTTT.

The gene calls are TRBV3-1 (or the pseudogene TRBV3-2) and TRBJ2-1; no definite D call. Between the trimmed V and J ends, which lost 0 bases and 4 bases, there was a span of 13 bases. Germline V gene sequence: CDR1 LGHDT, CDR2 YNNKEL (reference sequence). The CDR3 runs 16 residues. The CDR3 loop is CASSQDGRVGYNEQFF. CDR3 sequence (DNA): TGTGCCAGCAGCCAAGATGGCCGGGTCGGATACAATGAGCAGTTCTTC.

J is TRBJ2-3 and V is TRBV7-6; 9 nucleotides line up with TRBD2. The trim removed 1 base at V and 6 bases at J, leaving 11 bases unmatched. The CDR3 length is 17 residues. Germline assignment: CDR1 SGHVS and CDR2 FNYEAQ. Written as DNA, the CDR3 is TGTGCCAGCAGCTTAGGTCTTAGCGGGGGAACGGGGGATACGCAGTATTTT. Encoded protein: CASSLGLSGGTGDTQYF.

The chain has TRBV27 and TRBJ1-4; D unresolved. The V end was cut by 3 bases, the J end by 2 bases, with 7 bases between. Germline-derived CDR1 and CDR2 are MNHEY and SMNVEV (reference sequence). This CDR3 has 14 amino acids. For the CDR3, the DNA is TGTGCCAGCAGTTTTGGCAGGACTAATGAAAAACTGTTTTTT. Translating it yields CASSFGRTNEKLFF. Full variable domain (missing parts from reference TRBV27 and TRBJ1-4): EAQVTQNPRYLITVTGKKLTVTCSQNMNHEYMSWYRQDPGLGLRQIYYSMNVEVTDKGDVPEGYKVSRKEKRNFPLILESPSPNQTSLYFCASSFGRTNEKLFFGSGTQLSVL.

J is TRBJ2-5 and V is TRBV5-1, with D possibly TRBD2 on 7 matching bases. Trimming cost V 4 bases and J 1 base, with 17 bases left between them. CDR1 SGHRS and CDR2 YFSETQ come from the germline V gene. CDR3 size: 16 residues. In nucleotides, the CDR3 is TGCGCCAGCAGCCCGGGGGCGTTAGCGGGCCAAGAGACCCAGTACTTC. It translates to CASSPGALAGQETQYF.

This sequence joins TRBV7-3 and TRBJ2-1; 8 nucleotides agree with TRBD2. Germline CDR1 SGHTA, CDR2 FQGTGA. Trimming removed 4 bases from V and 1 base from J; junction bases left unmatched: 6. The CDR3 has 16 amino acids. The CDR3 sequence: CASSSRSGESYNEQFF. CDR3 nucleotide sequence: TGTGCCAGCAGCTCCCGTAGCGGGGAGTCCTACAATGAGCAGTTCTTC.

This chain uses TRBV10-2 with TRBJ2-1; D gene ambiguous. The ends were cut back, 4 bases at V and 0 bases at J, with 13 bases in the middle. The CDR3 has 16 residues. Looked up from germline, CDR1 is WSHSY and CDR2 is SAAADI. CDR3 bases: TGCGCCAGCAGTGTGGATGGCTTCAGCTCCTACAATGAGCAGTTCTTC. It translates to CASSVDGFSSYNEQFF.

The chain has TRBV19 and TRBJ1-4; 7 bases match TRBD1. Germline V gene lookup returns CDR1 LNHDA and CDR2 SQIVND (reference sequence). The J segment lost 6 bases and the V segment lost 8 bases, leaving 6 bases of the junction unmatched. The CDR3 length is 13 residues. The CDR3 region is CASGDRVDEKLFF. DNA of the CDR3: TGTGCCAGTGGAGACAGGGTGGATGAAAAACTGTTTTTT.

The V call is TRBV10-2, the J call TRBJ1-4; no definite D call. CDR3 length equals 13 residues. Germline V gives CDR1 WSHSY, CDR2 SAAADI. Deletions cut 7 bases from V and 1 base from J, with 7 bases between. DNA of the CDR3: TGCGCCAGCACCCGGGGAACTAATGAAAAACTGTTTTTT. Translated, it gives CASTRGTNEKLFF.

The genes are TRBV4-1 and TRBJ2-7; D ambiguous. The CDR3 has 15 residues. V was shortened by 0 bases and J by 5 bases, with 14 bases between the two germline ends. Germline values: CDR1 MGHRA, CDR2 YSYEKL. The chain's CDR3 is CASSQDGPVGNEQYF. The CDR3 DNA follows: TGCGCCAGCAGCCAAGATGGGCCAGTAGGTAACGAGCAGTACTTC.

This chain uses TRBV11-2 with TRBJ2-7, with D unclear. The germline V and J ends were trimmed by 3 bases and 5 bases, with 11 bases remaining between them. The CDR3 extends over 13 amino acids. Per germline, CDR1 SGHAT and CDR2 FQNNGV. The CDR3 here is CASSFAGLHEQYF. The CDR3 DNA reads TGTGCCAGCAGCTTTGCCGGCTTACACGAGCAGTACTTC.

This chain links TRBV29-1 with TRBJ2-1, with 9 bases that match TRBD2. The CDR3 loop spans 14 amino acids. The trim removed 8 bases at V and 3 bases at J, leaving 8 bases unmatched. CDR1 SQVTM and CDR2 ANQGSEA come from the germline V gene. The chain's CDR3 is CSLALAGDYNEQFF. CDR3 sequence (DNA): TGCAGCCTGGCTTTAGCGGGAGACTACAATGAGCAGTTCTTC.

This chain connects TRBV2 to TRBJ1-2, with TRBD1 matching 7 bases. The CDR3 runs to 13 residues. The germline V gene encodes CDR1 SNHLY and CDR2 FYNNEI. Trimming at V came to 5 bases and at J to 6 bases, leaving 6 bases not matched to a gene. CDR3 sequence (DNA): TGTGCCAGCAGTCCGACAGGGTTCAATGGCTACACCTTC. Protein product: CASSPTGFNGYTF. The entire variable domain, with the rest obtained from reference TRBV2 and TRBJ1-2, is as follows: EPEVTQTPSHQVTQMGQEVILRCVPISNHLYFYWYRQILGQKVEFLVSFYNNEISEKSEIFDDQFSVERPDGSNFTLKIRSTKLEDSAMYFCASSPTGFNGYTFGSGTRLTVV.

The chain carries TRBV18 and TRBJ1-3, with 11 bases fitting TRBD1. This CDR3 is 15 amino acids long. V shed 4 bases and J 4 bases; nucleotides not matched to a gene: 3. Germline V lookup: CDR1 KGHSH, CDR2 LQKENI. The CDR3 nucleotides read TGTGCCAGCTCACGGACAGGGGGCGGCGGAAACACCATATATTTT. This sequence encodes CASSRTGGGGNTIYF.

This clone was seen once. V and J are TRBV3-1 (or the pseudogene TRBV3-2) and TRBJ1-2; no firm D call. CDR1 and CDR2 (germline): LGHDT, YNNKEL (reference sequence). V gave up 1 base and J gave up 8 bases, with 5 bases separating them. The CDR3 loop spans 11 amino acids. This chain's CDR3 is CASSQGVGYTF. The CDR3 region has the DNA TGTGCCAGCAGCCAAGGCGTAGGCTACACCTTC.

The chain uses TRBV6-6 and TRBJ2-1, with 12 bases fitting TRBD2. The V and J ends lost 5 bases and 1 base, in that order; junction bases with no gene match: 15. The V gene's germline CDR1 is MNHNY and CDR2 SVGAGI (reference sequence). This CDR3 is 20 amino acids long. CDR3 region: CASSLSFPGLAGGSYNEQFF. The CDR3 DNA is TGTGCCAGCAGTCTCAGTTTCCCGGGACTAGCGGGCGGGTCCTACAATGAGCAGTTCTTC.

The rearrangement uses TRBV3-1 (or the pseudogene TRBV3-2) and TRBJ2-1, with D maybe TRBD1 (6 bases). V was shortened by 2 bases and J by 7 bases, with 6 bases between the two germline ends. Germline values: CDR1 LGHDT, CDR2 YNNKEL (reference sequence). The CDR3 is made up of 12 amino acids. The CDR3 loop is CASSQRGNEQFF. DNA for the CDR3: TGTGCCAGCAGCCAAAGGGGGAATGAGCAGTTCTTC.

J is TRBJ1-1 and V is TRBV6-5; D perhaps matches TRBD1 (6 bases). V was cut by 2 bases and J by 4 bases, with 8 bases left in between. The CDR3 totals 13 residues. Germline V lookup: CDR1 MNHEY, CDR2 SVGAGI. The CDR3 DNA sequence: TGTGCCAGCAGTTACAGAGGGGGCACTGAAGCTTTCTTT. It specifies CASSYRGGTEAFF.

This clone came up once. The chain uses TRBV3-1 (or the pseudogene TRBV3-2) and TRBJ2-5; 8 positions agree with TRBD1. V lost 2 bases, J lost 4 bases, and 6 bases stayed unmatched. This CDR3 is 15 amino acids long. CDR1 is LGHDT and CDR2 is YNNKEL in the germline V gene (reference sequence). The CDR3 sequence is CASSQQGARIETQYF. The CDR3 DNA is TGTGCCAGCAGCCAACAGGGGGCTCGTATAGAGACCCAGTACTTC.